One sample yielded the 17 T cell receptor beta chains listed below, sequenced in a study of T-cell reconstitution after alpha-beta-depleted transplantation in children. Unique molecular identifiers were incorporated during preparation of the TCRbeta library. TCRdb re-called the PCR reads through MiXCR, storing one row per CDR3 protein. The table records a few hundred thousand distinct CDR3 sequences, 15% to 20% of them present only once. This specimen was PBMCs, mostly from graft donor cells, taken 360 days after TCRalphabeta/CD19-depleted stem cell transplant. These receptor sequences come from a boy in the first two years of life who had a stem cell transplant for Wiskott-Aldrich syndrome, so the T cells may come from the graft donor.

This clonotype turned up a few times. This sequence joins TRBV10-3 and TRBJ2-5, with D possibly matching TRBD2 (7 bases). CDR1 is ENHRY, CDR2 SYGVKD, per germline. Trimming took 0 bases from V and 4 from J, leaving 12 bases between them. CDR3 length: 15 amino acids. Here the CDR3 reads CAISESGGGRETQYF. The CDR3 DNA follows: TGTGCCATCAGTGAGTCGGGGGGGGGCCGAGAGACCCAGTACTTC.

A few counts support this clonotype. The chain links TRBV10-3 to TRBJ2-3; D gene unclear. The CDR3 extends over 12 amino acids. Germline CDR1 is ENHRY and CDR2 is SYGVKD. V gave up 7 bases and J gave up 1 base, with 6 bases separating them. CDR3: CAIKTGTDTQYF. The CDR3 DNA sequence: TGTGCCATCAAAACAGGCACAGATACGCAGTATTTT.

The gene calls are TRBV28 and TRBJ2-7; 9 nucleotides align to TRBD1. The CDR3 is made up of 18 amino acids. Trimming at V came to 10 bases and at J to 3 bases, leaving 22 bases not matched to a gene. Germline CDR1 is MDHEN and CDR2 is SYDVKM. CDR3 in DNA: TGTGCCACCCAGCGCCCCGACAGGGGGTATAGGCTGGACTACGAGCAGTACTTC. Amino acid sequence: CATQRPDRGYRLDYEQYF.

The chain combines TRBV12-3 or TRBV12-4 with TRBJ2-7, with 8 bases aligning to TRBD1. V dropped 4 bases and J dropped 5; count of bases not matched to a gene: 10. The CDR3 consists of 15 residues. CDR3 amino acids: CASSWQGATLDEQYF. The CDR3 DNA reads as TGTGCCAGCAGTTGGCAGGGGGCGACGTTGGACGAGCAGTACTTC.

This clonotype was detected a few times. This chain joins TRBV5-6 and TRBJ2-7; TRBD1 matches at 8 bases. The ends lost 1 base at V and 0 bases at J; junction bases unmatched: 3. CDR3 length equals 15 residues. Looked up from germline, CDR1 is SGHDT and CDR2 is YYEEEE. The CDR3 nucleotides are TGTGCCAGCAGCTTGTCTGGACAGGGCTCCTACGAGCAGTACTTC. This codes for CASSLSGQGSYEQYF.

A few counts support this clonotype. The chain has TRBV29-1 and TRBJ2-5; unclear D gene. CDR1 SQVTM and CDR2 ANQGSEA come from the germline V gene. The CDR3 runs 12 residues. The germline V and J ends were trimmed by 2 bases and 7 bases, with 11 bases remaining between them. The CDR3: CSVEPEGTTQYF. CDR3 coding DNA: TGCAGCGTTGAACCAGAAGGAACGACCCAGTACTTC.

The table lists this clonotype with a count of one. The rearrangement uses TRBV9 and TRBJ2-7; TRBD2 aligns across 9 bases. Germline V CDR1 and CDR2: SGDLS, YYNGEE. V shed 7 bases and J 3 bases; nucleotides not matched to a gene: 23. This CDR3 is 19 amino acids long. CDR3 residues: CASGPYLGSGRTECYEQYF. The CDR3 bases are TGTGCCAGCGGTCCTTACCTGGGTAGCGGGAGAACAGAGTGCTACGAGCAGTACTTC.

This clonotype was recorded a few times. The chain has TRBV28 and TRBJ2-5; D uncertain. Trimming left V 4 bases short and J 1 base short, with 10 bases between. Germline CDR1 reads MDHEN; CDR2 reads SYDVKM. The CDR3 is made up of 14 amino acids. The CDR3 DNA is TGTGCCAGCAGTTCATCGACGGTCCAAGAGACCCAGTACTTC. Translated, it gives CASSSSTVQETQYF.

V is TRBV6-1 and J is TRBJ2-1; 9 bases match TRBD2. CDR1 and CDR2 from the germline V gene are MNHNS and SASEGT. This CDR3 is built from 17 residues. Unmatched junction bases numbered 14, after V lost 7 bases and J lost 4 bases. The DNA of the CDR3 is TGTGCCAGCATATCATCTGGGGCGACTAGCGGTTACAATGAGCAGTTCTTC. Its protein is CASISSGATSGYNEQFF.

Many counts were recorded for this clonotype. V gene TRBV3-1 combines with J gene TRBJ2-5; D is unclear. Deletions cut 2 bases from V and 0 bases from J, with 4 bases between. Per the germline V gene, CDR1 is LGHDT and CDR2 is YNNKEL (reference sequence). CDR3 size: 13 residues. In nucleotides, the CDR3 is TGTGCCAGCAGCCAATTATACCAAGAGACCCAGTACTTC. It encodes CASSQLYQETQYF.

This clonotype was seen a handful of times. The chain has TRBV4-3 and TRBJ1-5; D remains unclear. CDR1 is LGHNA, CDR2 YSLEER, per germline. This CDR3 is built from 14 residues. V dropped 1 base and J dropped 9 bases, with 13 bases sitting between them. The CDR3 loop reads CASSQVWREGPQHF. As DNA, the CDR3 is TGCGCCAGCAGCCAAGTCTGGAGAGAGGGGCCCCAGCATTTT.

The rearrangement joins TRBV4-2 to TRBJ2-7; 8 bases map to TRBD1. Per the germline V gene, CDR1 is LGHNA and CDR2 is YNFKEQ. This CDR3 contains 15 residues. The ends lost 6 bases at V and 2 bases at J; junction bases unmatched: 9. The DNA of the CDR3 is TGTGCCAGCAGTCCCGACAGGGGATTCGCCTACGAGCAGTACTTC. Its protein product is CASSPDRGFAYEQYF.

In its sample, this clonotype was seen a few times. The chain has TRBV29-1 and TRBJ1-5, with 11 bases that match TRBD1. CDR1 and CDR2 from the germline V gene are SQVTM and ANQGSEA. J gave up 4 bases and V 6 bases, and 2 bases lay outside the gene matches. This CDR3 spans 13 amino acids. As DNA, the CDR3 is TGCAGCGTCCGGGACAGGGGGAATCAGCCCCAGCATTTT. Its translation is CSVRDRGNQPQHF.

The rearrangement links TRBV5-1 to TRBJ2-1; TRBD2 aligns across 11 bases. After removal of 7 bases from V and 9 bases from J, the junction contained 15 bases not matched to a gene. The CDR3 is 16 residues long. CDR1 and CDR2 (germline): SGHRS, YFSETQ. Here the CDR3 reads CASGLAGGRIVGEQFF. The CDR3 DNA follows: TGCGCCAGCGGCCTAGCGGGAGGCCGGATCGTGGGTGAGCAGTTCTTC.

Only a few counts were recorded for this clonotype. The J gene is TRBJ2-3, the V gene TRBV5-1, with a possible D match to TRBD2 (6 bases). The CDR3 consists of 14 residues. Trimming took 4 bases from V and 5 from J, leaving 14 bases between them. Germline V gene lookup returns CDR1 SGHRS and CDR2 YFSETQ. This CDR3 is CASSVRGSGDTQYF. The CDR3 DNA sequence: TGCGCCAGCAGCGTCCGGGGGTCCGGAGATACGCAGTATTTT.

There are a few counts of this clonotype. The rearrangement uses TRBV5-5 and TRBJ2-5, with D tentatively TRBD1 (6 bases). CDR1 and CDR2 from the germline V gene are SGHKS and YYEKEE (reference sequence). Trimming left V 1 base short and J 5 bases short, with 18 bases between. The CDR3 is made up of 16 amino acids. Written as DNA, the CDR3 is TGTGCCAGCAGCTTGTTTCGGGCAGGGGTTAGGGAGACCCAGTACTTC. Protein product: CASSLFRAGVRETQYF.

The chain employs TRBV7-6 and TRBJ2-3; 12 positions agree with TRBD2. The CDR3 covers 18 residues. Germline V gene data show CDR1 as SGHVS and CDR2 as FNYEAQ. V gave up 2 bases and J gave up 1 base; unmatched junction bases: 7. CDR3 DNA: TGTGCCAGCAGCTTACTAGCGGGGGGGCCCCGTGGCACAGATACGCAGTATTTT. Its translation: CASSLLAGGPRGTDTQYF.